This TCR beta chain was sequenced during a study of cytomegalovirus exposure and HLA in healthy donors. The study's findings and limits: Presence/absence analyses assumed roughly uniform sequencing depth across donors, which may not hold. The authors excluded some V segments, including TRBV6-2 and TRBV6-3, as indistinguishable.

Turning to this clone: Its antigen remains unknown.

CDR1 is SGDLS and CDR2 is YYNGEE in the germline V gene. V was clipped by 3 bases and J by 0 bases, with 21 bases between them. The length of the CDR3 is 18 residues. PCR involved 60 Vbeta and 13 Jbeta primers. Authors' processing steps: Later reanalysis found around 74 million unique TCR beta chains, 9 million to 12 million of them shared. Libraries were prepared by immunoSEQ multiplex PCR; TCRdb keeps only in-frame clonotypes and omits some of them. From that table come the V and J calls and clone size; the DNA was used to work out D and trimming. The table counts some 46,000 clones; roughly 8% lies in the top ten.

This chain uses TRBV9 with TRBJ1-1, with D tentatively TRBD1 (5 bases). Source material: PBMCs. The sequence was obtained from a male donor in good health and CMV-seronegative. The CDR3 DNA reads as TGTGCCAGCAGCGCCCGCTTGGGGGGTGAGAGACTGAACACTGAAGCTTTCTTT. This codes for CASSARLGGERLNTEAFF.